The sequence of this T cell receptor beta chain was determined in a study of blood T cell repertoires in COVID-19. Across the whole study: From the United States, Italy and Spain came samples of acute and convalescent COVID-19. The analysed material was cDNA or gDNA that came from T cells, B-cell-depleted T cells, or PBMCs.

V shed 1 base, J shed 4 bases, and the junction held 7 bases outside the gene matches. In germline, CDR1 is SGHAT, CDR2 FQDESV (reference sequence). This CDR3 is built from 15 residues. As processed by the authors: Estimates of nucleated cell counts were drawn from the amplification of reference gene primers. Here immunoSEQ multiplex PCR was the method, and the copy in TCRdb shows in-frame clones only, minus some. Clone size and the V and J calls come from that table; the DNA yielded D and trimming. The sample has approximately 78,000 clones; roughly 80% are singletons. The TCR originated in a woman aged 80 or over with acute or convalescent COVID-19. This chain links TRBV11-1 with TRBJ2-7; TRBD2 matches 7 bases. Sequencing was carried out using peripheral blood. CDR3 coding DNA: TGTGCCAGCAGCTTAGTCGGGGGGTCGGAATACGAGCAGTACTTC. It codes for CASSLVGGSEYEQYF.